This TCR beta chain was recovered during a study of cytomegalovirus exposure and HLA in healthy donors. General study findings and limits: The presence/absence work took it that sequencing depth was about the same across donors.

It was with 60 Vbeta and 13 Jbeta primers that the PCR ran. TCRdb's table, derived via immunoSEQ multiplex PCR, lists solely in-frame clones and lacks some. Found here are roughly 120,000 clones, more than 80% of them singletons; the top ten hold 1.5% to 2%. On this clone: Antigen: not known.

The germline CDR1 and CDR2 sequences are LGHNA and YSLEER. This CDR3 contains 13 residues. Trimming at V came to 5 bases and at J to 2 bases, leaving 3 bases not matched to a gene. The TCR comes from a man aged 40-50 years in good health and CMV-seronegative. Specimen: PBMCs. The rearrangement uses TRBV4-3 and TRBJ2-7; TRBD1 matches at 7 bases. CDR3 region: CASSEGQTYEQYF. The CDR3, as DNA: TGCGCCAGCAGCGAGGGACAGACCTACGAGCAGTACTTC.